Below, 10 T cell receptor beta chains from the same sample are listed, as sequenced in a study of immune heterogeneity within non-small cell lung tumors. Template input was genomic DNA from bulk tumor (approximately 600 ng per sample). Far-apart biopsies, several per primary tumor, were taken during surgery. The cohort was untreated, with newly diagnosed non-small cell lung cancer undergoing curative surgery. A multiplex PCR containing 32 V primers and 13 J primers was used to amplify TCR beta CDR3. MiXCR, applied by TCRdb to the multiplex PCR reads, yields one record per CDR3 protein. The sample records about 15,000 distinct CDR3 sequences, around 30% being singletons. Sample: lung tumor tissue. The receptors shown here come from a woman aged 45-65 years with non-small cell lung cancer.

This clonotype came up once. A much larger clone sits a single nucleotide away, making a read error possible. CDR3 sequence: CASSSGGRANEQFF. The CDR3 DNA sequence: TGTGCCAGCAGTTCTGGCGGGAGGGCCAATGAGCAGTTCTTC. The V gene is TRBV6-5, the J gene TRBJ2-5; 9 bases are a match to TRBD2. The assigned J gene may be wrong: the sequence end matches TRBJ2-1 better. This CDR3 contains 14 residues. In germline, CDR1 is MNHEY, CDR2 SVGAGI.

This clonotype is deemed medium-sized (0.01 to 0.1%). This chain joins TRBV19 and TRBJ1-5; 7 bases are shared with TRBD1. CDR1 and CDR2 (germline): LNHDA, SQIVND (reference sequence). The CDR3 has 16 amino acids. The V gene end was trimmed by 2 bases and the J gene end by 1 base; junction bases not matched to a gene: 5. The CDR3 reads CASSISSGGSNQPQHF. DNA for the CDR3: TGTGCCAGTAGTATATCATCAGGGGGGAGCAATCAGCCCCAGCATTTT.

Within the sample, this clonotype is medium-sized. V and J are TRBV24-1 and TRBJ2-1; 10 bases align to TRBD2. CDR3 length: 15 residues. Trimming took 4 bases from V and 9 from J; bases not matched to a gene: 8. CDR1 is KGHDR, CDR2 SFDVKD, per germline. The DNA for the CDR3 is TGTGCCACCAGTGACGCTATTTGGACTAGCGGTGAGCAGTTCTTC. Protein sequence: CATSDAIWTSGEQFF.

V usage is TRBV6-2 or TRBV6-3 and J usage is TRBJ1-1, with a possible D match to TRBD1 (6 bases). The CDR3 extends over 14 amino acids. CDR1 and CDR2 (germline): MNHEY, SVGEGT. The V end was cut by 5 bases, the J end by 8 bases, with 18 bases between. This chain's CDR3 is CASSVLAGAEEAFF. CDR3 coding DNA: TGTGCCAGCAGTGTCCTTGCAGGGGCAGAGGAAGCTTTCTTT.

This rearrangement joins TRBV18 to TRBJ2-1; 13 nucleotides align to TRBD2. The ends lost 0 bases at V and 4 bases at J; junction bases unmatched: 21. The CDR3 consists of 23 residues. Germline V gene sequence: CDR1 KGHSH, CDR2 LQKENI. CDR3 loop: CASSPPDSWNFIGTSGKYNEQFF. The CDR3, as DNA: TGTGCCAGCTCACCACCTGACTCCTGGAATTTCATCGGGACTAGCGGGAAATACAATGAGCAGTTCTTC.

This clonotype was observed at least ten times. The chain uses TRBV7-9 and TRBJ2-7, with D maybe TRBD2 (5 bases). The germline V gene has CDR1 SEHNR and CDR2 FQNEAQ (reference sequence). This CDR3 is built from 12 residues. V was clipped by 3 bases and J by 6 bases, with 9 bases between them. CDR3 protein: CASSLSEGEQYF. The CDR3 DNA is TGTGCCAGCAGCTTGTCCGAGGGCGAGCAGTACTTC.

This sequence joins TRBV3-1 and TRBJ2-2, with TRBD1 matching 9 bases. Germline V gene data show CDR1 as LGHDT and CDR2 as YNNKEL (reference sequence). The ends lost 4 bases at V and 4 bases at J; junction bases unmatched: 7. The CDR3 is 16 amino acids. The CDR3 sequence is CASSPPGQGSTGELFF. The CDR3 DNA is TGTGCCAGCAGCCCCCCGGGACAGGGTTCCACCGGGGAGCTGTTTTTT.

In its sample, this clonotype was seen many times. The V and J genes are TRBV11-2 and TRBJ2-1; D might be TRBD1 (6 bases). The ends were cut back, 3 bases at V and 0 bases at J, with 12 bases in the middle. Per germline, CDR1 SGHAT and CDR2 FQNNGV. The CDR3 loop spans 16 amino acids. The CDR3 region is CASSFWGRSSYNEQFF. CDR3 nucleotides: TGTGCCAGCAGCTTTTGGGGGCGAAGCTCCTACAATGAGCAGTTCTTC.

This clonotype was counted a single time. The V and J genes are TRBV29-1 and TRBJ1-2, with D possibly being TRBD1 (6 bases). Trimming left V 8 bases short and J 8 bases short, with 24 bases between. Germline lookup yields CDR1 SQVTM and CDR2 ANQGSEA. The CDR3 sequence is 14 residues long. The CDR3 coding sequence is TGCAGCATCCCGCAGGGGACCTCTATCCGCGGCTACACCTTC. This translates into CSIPQGTSIRGYTF.

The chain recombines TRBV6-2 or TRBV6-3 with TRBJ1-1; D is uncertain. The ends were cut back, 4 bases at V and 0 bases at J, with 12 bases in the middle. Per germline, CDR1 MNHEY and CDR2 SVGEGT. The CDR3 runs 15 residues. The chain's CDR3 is CASSFTTIMNTEAFF. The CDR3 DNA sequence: TGTGCCAGCAGTTTCACGACCATCATGAACACTGAAGCTTTCTTT.